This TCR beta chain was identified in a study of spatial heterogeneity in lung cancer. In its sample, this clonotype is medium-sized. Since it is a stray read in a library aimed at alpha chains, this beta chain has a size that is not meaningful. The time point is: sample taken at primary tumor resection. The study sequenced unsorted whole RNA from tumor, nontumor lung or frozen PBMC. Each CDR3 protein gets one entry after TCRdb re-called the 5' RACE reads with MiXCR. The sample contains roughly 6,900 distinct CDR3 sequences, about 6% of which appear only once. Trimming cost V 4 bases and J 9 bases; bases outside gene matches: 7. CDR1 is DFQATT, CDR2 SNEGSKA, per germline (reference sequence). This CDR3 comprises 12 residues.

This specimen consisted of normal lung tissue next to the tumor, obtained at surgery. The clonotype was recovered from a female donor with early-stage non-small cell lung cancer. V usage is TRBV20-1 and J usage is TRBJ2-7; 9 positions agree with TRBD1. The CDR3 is CSAKGQGFGQYF. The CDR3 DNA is TGCAGTGCTAAGGGACAGGGTTTCGGGCAGTACTTC.